The 6 T cell receptor beta chains reported below all come from one sample, sequenced in a study of shared clonotypes between healthy human individuals. In the naive CD8 group, cells lacked CD45RO and were positively selected for CCR7, so terminally differentiated effector memory CD45RA+ cells were left out. Only in-frame clones appear in the TCRdb table, and some are missing; sequencing was by immunoSEQ multiplex PCR. The sample has around 2,000,000 clones; more than 85% are singletons. Material: naive CD8+ T cells from PBMCs. The receptors come from a man aged 18 to 30 in good health. Some clones in this sample may be carry-over from other donors' samples.

DNA of the CDR3: TGTGCCAGCAGCAATAACTATGGCTACACCTTC. Translating it yields CASSNNYGYTF. This chain uses TRBV7-9 with TRBJ1-2; D is uncertain. Per the germline V gene, CDR1 is SEHNR and CDR2 is FQNEAQ (reference sequence). Trimming took off 5 bases at V and 1 base at J, with 2 bases between the two ends. The CDR3 extends over 11 amino acids.

This chain joins TRBV9 and TRBJ1-5; no firm D call. Germline V lookup: CDR1 SGDLS, CDR2 YYNGEE. The CDR3 loop spans 15 amino acids. The V gene lost 0 bases and the J gene lost 3 bases, with 10 bases spanning the gap. The CDR3 DNA follows: TGTGCCAGCAGCGTAGGGGCATCTTCCAATCAGCCCCAGCATTTT. Translated, it gives CASSVGASSNQPQHF.

V gene TRBV29-1 combines with J gene TRBJ2-7, with a possible D match to TRBD2 (7 bases). Trimming pared 6 bases from V and 6 bases from J, leaving 12 bases between. Germline-derived CDR1 and CDR2 are SQVTM and ANQGSEA. The CDR3 totals 11 residues. In nucleotides, the CDR3 is TGCAGCGTAAGGGGGGGCGCCGAGCAGTACTTC. This codes for CSVRGGAEQYF.

V usage is TRBV5-1 and J usage is TRBJ2-1; 12 bases are a match to TRBD1. Germline V gene data show CDR1 as SGHRS and CDR2 as YFSETQ. The CDR3 runs 20 residues. Trimming removed 2 bases from V and 8 bases from J; junction bases left unmatched: 20. The CDR3 here is CASSFPGTGGVLGMMDEQFF. Written as DNA, the CDR3 is TGCGCCAGCAGCTTTCCCGGGACAGGGGGCGTTTTGGGGATGATGGATGAGCAGTTCTTC.

A remark on this clone: The junction shows a germline mismatch at one end, possibly a read error. The chain carries TRBV28 and TRBJ1-1, with D perhaps matching TRBD1 (5 bases). Per germline, CDR1 MDHEN and CDR2 SYDVKM. CDR3 length: 12 residues. This chain's CDR3 is CAGRRGNTEAFF. The CDR3 DNA reads TGTGCCGGCAGAAGGGGGAACACTGAAGCTTTCTTT.

The chain has TRBV5-6 and TRBJ2-7; D remains ambiguous. The V and J ends lost 0 bases and 5 bases respectively, with 6 bases between them. The CDR3 is 12 residues long. Germline CDR1 and CDR2: SGHDT and YYEEEE. The CDR3 loop is CASSLVMDEQYF. The CDR3 nucleotides are TGTGCCAGCAGCTTGGTGATGGACGAGCAGTACTTC.